Detailed here is one T cell receptor (beta chain). The antigen is not known. Libraries were prepared by immunoSEQ multiplex PCR; TCRdb keeps only in-frame clonotypes and omits some of them. The data contain some 67,000 clones, approximately 91% of them seen just once; the ten biggest clones take up 0.25% to 0.3%. This sample is drawn from a study of OX40 agonist ivuxolimab in advanced cancers. Study results and limitations: Low levels of normalized T-cell clonal expansion also appeared in some nonresponders.

V lost 4 bases and J lost 0, with 12 bases in between. The CDR3 extends over 15 amino acids. The germline V gene encodes CDR1 LNHDA and CDR2 SQIVND (reference sequence). V and J are TRBV19 and TRBJ1-2; maybe TRBD1 (6 bases). The material sequenced was CD4+ or CD8+ T cells sorted from blood, taken in a trial of the OX40 agonist ivuxolimab. The origin of this receptor is an adult with an advanced solid tumor such as melanoma, head and neck, liver or kidney cancer. CDR3 nucleotides: TGTGCCAGTAGTACCCGGGACACAGCTAACTATGGCTACACCTTC. Its translation is CASSTRDTANYGYTF.